This is a list of T cell receptor beta chains from one sample in a study of OX40 agonist ivuxolimab in advanced cancers. Sequenced by immunoSEQ multiplex PCR; TCRdb stores in-frame clones only, minus some. The table records over 85,000 clones, around 91% of them present only once. The sample here was CD4+ or CD8+ T cells sorted from blood, taken in a trial of the OX40 agonist ivuxolimab. The receptors here all came from an adult with an advanced solid tumor such as melanoma, head and neck, liver or kidney cancer. CDR3s include the opening cysteine and the closing phenylalanine or tryptophan. A D gene is named only where the DNA matches it firmly. Size values are once, few and many counts, or a class for expanded clones, and some rows have none.

j_call,clone_size,d_call,v_call,cdr3_aa,cdr3_nt
TRBJ2-5,NA,TRBD2,TRBV5-4,CASSPLAGGPGETQYF,TGTGCCAGCAGCCCATTAGCGGGAGGGCCAGGGGAGACCCAGTACTTC
TRBJ2-1,NA,NA,TRBV4-2,CASSQVERPESYNEQFF,TGTGCCAGCAGCCAAGTAGAGCGGCCTGAATCCTACAATGAGCAGTTCTTC
TRBJ2-7,NA,NA,TRBV6-6,CASRGYGDEQYF,TGTGCCAGCAGGGGCTATGGGGACGAGCAGTACTTC
TRBJ2-3,NA,NA,TRBV27,CASRRPSGTDTQYF,TGTGCCAGCAGGAGGCCCAGCGGCACAGATACGCAGTATTTT
TRBJ1-1,NA,NA,TRBV6-6,CASSYRGSARGEAFF,TGTGCCAGCAGTTACAGGGGATCGGCCCGAGGTGAAGCTTTCTTT
TRBJ2-7,NA,TRBD2,TRBV7-2,CASSLSGRGGEQYF,TGTGCCAGCAGCTTAAGCGGGAGAGGGGGCGAGCAGTACTTC
TRBJ2-1,NA,TRBD2,TRBV7-3,CASSSTGTSEVEQFF,TGTGCCAGCAGCTCCACCGGGACTAGCGAGGTTGAGCAGTTCTTC
TRBJ2-7,few,TRBD1,TRBV5-1,CASSNRQGRTYEQYF,TGCGCCAGCAGCAATCGACAGGGGAGAACCTACGAGCAGTACTTC
TRBJ2-7,NA,TRBD2,TRBV28,CASVAGTRMVYEQYF,TGTGCCAGCGTCGCAGGGACTAGAATGGTCTACGAGCAGTACTTC
TRBJ2-2,NA,NA,TRBV4-2,CASSQRHGGTGELFF,TGTGCCAGCAGCCAACGCCACGGGGGAACCGGGGAGCTGTTTTTT
TRBJ1-5,NA,NA,TRBV10-1,CASSDTKGERGQPQHF,TGCGCCAGCAGTGATACGAAAGGGGAAAGGGGGCAGCCCCAGCATTTT
TRBJ2-2,NA,NA,TRBV28,CASTSGADTGELFF,TGTGCCAGCACTTCAGGGGCTGACACCGGGGAGCTGTTTTTT
TRBJ2-3,NA,NA,TRBV19,CASSIGGPSTDTQYF,TGTGCCAGTAGTATAGGAGGTCCTAGCACAGATACGCAGTATTTT
TRBJ2-7,NA,TRBD1,TRBV6-4,CASSRDRGYEQYF,TGTGCCAGCAGTCGAGACAGGGGGTACGAGCAGTACTTC
TRBJ2-3,NA,NA,TRBV7-9,CASSPGTGRVDTQYF,TGTGCCAGCAGCCCAGGGACGGGACGGGTAGATACGCAGTATTTT
TRBJ1-1,NA,TRBD1,TRBV7-9,CASRPAPTGGGSEAFF,TGTGCCAGCAGACCTGCACCGACAGGGGGAGGGTCTGAAGCTTTCTTT
TRBJ1-5,medium-sized,NA,TRBV6-1,CASSEWGGEGNQPQHF,TGTGCCAGCAGTGAATGGGGAGGAGAAGGGAATCAGCCCCAGCATTTT
TRBJ2-3,NA,TRBD1,TRBV7-9,CASSDDRGAPTDTQYF,TGTGCCAGCAGCGATGACAGGGGGGCTCCGACAGATACGCAGTATTTT
TRBJ2-3,NA,NA,TRBV7-9,CAIHTDTQYF,TGTGCCATACACACAGATACGCAGTATTTT
TRBJ2-2,NA,TRBD2,TRBV11-2,CASRRLALRNTGELFF,TGTGCCAGCAGAAGACTAGCGCTACGCAACACCGGGGAGCTGTTTTTT
TRBJ1-1,NA,TRBD1,TRBV30,CAWSRNRDRANTEAFF,TGTGCCTGGAGTCGAAACCGGGACAGGGCAAACACTGAAGCTTTCTTT
TRBJ2-3,once,TRBD2,TRBV9,CASSVGDSGVYRDTQYF,TGTGCCAGCAGCGTAGGGGATAGCGGGGTCTACCGGGATACGCAGTATTTT
TRBJ2-1,NA,NA,TRBV4-2,CASSQDSVGEQFF,TGTGCCAGCAGCCAAGATTCGGTGGGCGAGCAGTTCTTC
TRBJ1-1,few,NA,TRBV2,CASSERLGVRAFF,TGTGCCAGCAGTGAACGTCTCGGGGTCAGAGCTTTCTTT
TRBJ2-1,NA,TRBD2,TRBV28,CASSIAGPSYNEQFF,TGTGCCAGCAGTATAGCGGGGCCCTCCTACAATGAGCAGTTCTTC
TRBJ2-7,NA,TRBD2,TRBV6-5,CASSRSGSSYEQYF,TGTGCCAGCAGCCGTAGCGGGAGCTCCTACGAGCAGTACTTC
TRBJ2-1,NA,TRBD2,TRBV30,CAWSVVLAGDSYNEQFF,TGTGCCTGGAGTGTAGTCCTAGCGGGAGATTCCTACAATGAGCAGTTCTTC
TRBJ2-5,NA,NA,TRBV7-2,CASSFQRQETQYF,TGTGCCAGCAGCTTCCAGCGGCAAGAGACCCAGTACTTC
TRBJ1-2,NA,TRBD1,TRBV5-4,CASSHRDRVGGYTF,TGTGCCAGCAGCCACCGGGACAGGGTAGGGGGCTACACCTTC
TRBJ2-7,NA,TRBD1,TRBV29-1,CSVDQQGEGEQYF,TGCAGCGTTGATCAACAGGGGGAAGGCGAGCAGTACTTC
TRBJ2-1,NA,NA,TRBV30,CAGRAESYNEQFF,TGTGCCGGGAGAGCGGAGTCCTACAATGAGCAGTTCTTC
TRBJ2-7,NA,TRBD1,TRBV19,CASSMDRASGEQYF,TGTGCCAGTAGTATGGACAGGGCCTCGGGCGAGCAGTACTTC
TRBJ2-7,NA,NA,TRBV5-1,CASSLMQGTYEQYF,TGCGCCAGCAGCTTGATGCAGGGTACGTACGAGCAGTACTTC
TRBJ2-1,NA,NA,TRBV27,CASSWDRRNEQFF,TGTGCCAGCAGTTGGGACCGAAGGAATGAGCAGTTCTTC
TRBJ2-7,NA,NA,TRBV30,CAWRRPPHEQYF,TGTGCCTGGAGACGCCCGCCCCACGAGCAGTACTTC
TRBJ1-1,NA,NA,TRBV5-1,CASSLGGMTEAFF,TGCGCCAGCAGCTTGGGAGGGATGACTGAAGCTTTCTTT
TRBJ2-7,NA,NA,TRBV6-6,CASSYSSLGSYEQYF,TGTGCCAGCAGTTACTCCTCGTTAGGGTCCTACGAGCAGTACTTC
TRBJ2-7,NA,NA,TRBV28,CASSLWSSSPYEQYF,TGTGCCAGCAGTTTATGGTCTAGCAGCCCTTACGAGCAGTACTTC